The rows below give T cell receptor beta chains drawn from one sample of a study of cytomegalovirus exposure and HLA in healthy donors. Profiled with immunoSEQ multiplex PCR; TCRdb holds only in-frame clones, not every one. The sample consists of 140,000 to 150,000 clones, approximately 72% of them appearing once. The sequencing sample was made of PBMCs. These receptors were collected from an older woman in good health and CMV-seronegative. Each CDR3 is given with its conserved first and last residue. A D gene is named only where the DNA matches it firmly. Size tells how often a clone was seen (once, few, many) or the class of an expanded clone, and some rows leave it out.

CDR3aa	CDR3nt	d_gene	v_gene	j_gene	abundance
CASIQGGNYGYTF	TGTGCCAGCATTCAGGGAGGGAACTATGGCTACACCTTC	.	TRBV28	TRBJ1-2	.
CASSFAQSSYEQYF	TGTGCCAGCAGCTTCGCACAGAGCTCCTACGAGCAGTACTTC	.	TRBV7-9	TRBJ2-7	.
CASTVAATNEKLFF	TGTGCCAGCACGGTAGCAGCAACTAATGAAAAACTGTTTTTT	.	TRBV2	TRBJ1-4	few
CASSLPFGVSYGYTF	TGTGCCAGCAGCTTACCCTTCGGGGTTTCCTATGGCTACACCTTC	.	TRBV7-9	TRBJ1-2	.
CASPALVKAGCRGSPLHF	TGTGCCAGCCCCGCTTTAGTAAAGGCGGGATGCCGAGGATCACCCCTCCACTTT	.	TRBV4-2	TRBJ1-6	once
CASSQKGSGKVAFF	TGCGCCAGCAGCCAAAAGGGGTCAGGGAAAGTGGCTTTCTTT	.	TRBV4-3	TRBJ1-1	.
CASSLMSSTETRYF	TGCGCCAGCAGCTTGATGTCTAGCACTGAGACCCGGTACTTC	.	TRBV5-1	TRBJ2-5	.
CASQGRGGRSDTQYF	TGTGCCAGCCAAGGGCGGGGGGGTCGATCAGATACGCAGTATTTT	TRBD2	TRBV7-2	TRBJ2-3	.
CASSLGLASAGELFF	TGCGCCAGCAGCTTGGGCCTAGCGAGCGCCGGGGAGCTGTTTTTT	.	TRBV5-1	TRBJ2-2	few
CASSNWGVQETQYF	TGTGCCAGCAGTAACTGGGGGGTTCAAGAGACCCAGTACTTC	.	TRBV27	TRBJ2-5	.
CASSLVPGRVSHTIYF	TGTGCCAGCAGCTTAGTTCCGGGCAGGGTTTCCCACACCATATATTTT	.	TRBV7-8	TRBJ1-3	.
CASSLEPRGTGELFF	TGTGCCAGCAGCTTAGAACCCAGGGGTACCGGGGAGCTGTTTTTT	.	TRBV7-6	TRBJ2-2	.
CASSSLAGGPYNEQFF	TGTGCCAGCAGTTCTCTAGCGGGAGGGCCCTACAATGAGCAGTTCTTC	TRBD2	TRBV28	TRBJ2-1	.
CASSGGLASYNGQFF	TGTGCCAGCAGCGGCGGACTAGCATCCTACAATGGGCAGTTCTTC	TRBD2	TRBV5-6	TRBJ2-1	once
CASSGSTVETQYF	TGTGCCAGCAGCGGGAGTACGGTGGAGACCCAGTACTTC	.	TRBV5-6	TRBJ2-5	.
CASSLAGAPYNEQFF	TGCGCCAGCAGCTTAGCGGGGGCCCCCTACAATGAGCAGTTCTTC	TRBD2	TRBV5-1	TRBJ2-1	.